This T cell receptor beta chain was obtained from a study of blood T cell repertoires in COVID-19. The CDR3 totals 15 residues. The junction had 9 bases not matched to a gene; V was cut back by 5 bases and J by 5 bases. Germline V CDR1 and CDR2: SGHRS, YFSETQ. In the study's own analysis: Nucleated cell counts were estimated from reference gene primer amplification. Assay: immunoSEQ multiplex PCR; the TCRdb copy retains only in-frame clones and omits some. That table supplies the V and J calls and clone size; D and trimming were determined from the DNA. The table includes around 100,000 clones, roughly 90% detected once.

This rearrangement joins TRBV5-1 to TRBJ2-3; 9 bases match TRBD2. This TCR came from a human donor in a cohort sampled during active COVID-19. What was sequenced was peripheral blood. Here the CDR3 DNA reads TGCGCCAGCAGGCGTTCCGGGACTAGCTTAGATACGCAGTATTTT. Translating it yields CASRRSGTSLDTQYF.